This TCR beta chain derives from a study of blood T cell repertoires in COVID-19. Study overall: In each case, the material was cDNA or gDNA derived from T cells, B-cell-depleted T cells, or PBMCs.

In the authors' methods: Nucleated cell number was recorded as an estimate derived from reference gene primer amplification. Profiling relied on immunoSEQ multiplex PCR, and the TCRdb table lists in-frame clones only, not all of them. Clonal size and the V and J genes are those of that table, whereas D and trimming came from the DNA. The sample records a few hundred thousand clones, about 88% being singletons. The CDR3 sequence is 16 residues long. V lost 0 bases, J lost 0 bases, and 12 bases lay in between. Germline V gene lookup returns CDR1 LGHNA and CDR2 YNFKEQ. The V call is TRBV4-2, the J call TRBJ2-7; possibly TRBD1 for D (5 bases). Material: peripheral blood. The receptor's source is a woman aged 40 to 49 who had recovered from COVID-19. CDR3 coding DNA: TGTGCCAGCAGCCAAGACCAGGGTGTGAGCTCCTACGAGCAGTACTTC. It yields the protein CASSQDQGVSSYEQYF.